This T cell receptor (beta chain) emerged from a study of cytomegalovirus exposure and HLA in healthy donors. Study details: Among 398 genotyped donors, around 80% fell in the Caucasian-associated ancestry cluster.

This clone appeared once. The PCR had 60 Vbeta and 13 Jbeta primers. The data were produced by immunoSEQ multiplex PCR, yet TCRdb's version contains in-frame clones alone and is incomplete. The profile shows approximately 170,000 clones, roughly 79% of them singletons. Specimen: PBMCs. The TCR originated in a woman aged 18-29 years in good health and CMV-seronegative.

Here the CDR3 DNA reads TGTGCCAGCAGCTTGGGTCCGGGGACCTACGAGCAGTACTTC. This encodes CASSLGPGTYEQYF. This chain connects TRBV5-4 to TRBJ2-7; possibly TRBD2 for D (5 bases). This CDR3 is built from 14 residues. From germline, CDR1 is SGHNT and CDR2 YYREEE (reference sequence). V lost 0 bases and J 2 bases, leaving 9 bases between the germline ends.